This TCR beta chain was documented in a study of shared clonotypes between healthy human individuals. Deep-level settings were used for running the assay. PCR replicates performed on unsorted PBMC used approximately 310 ng DNA, tens of thousands of T cell genomes. Produced via immunoSEQ multiplex PCR; TCRdb's table is partial and in-frame only. The data contain roughly 500,000 clones, around 80% of them singletons. The CDR3 extends over 17 amino acids. In germline, CDR1 is SQVTM, CDR2 ANQGSEA. Trimming stripped 1 base from V and 6 bases from J, with 22 bases between. In its sample, this clone was seen many times. Other DNA sequences of this sample code for an identical CDR3.

The specimen sequenced was PBMCs. The chain has TRBV29-1 and TRBJ2-1; TRBD1 might be the D (7 bases). This sequence was found in a woman between 40 and 55 years old in good health. Some clones in this sample may be carry-over from other donors' samples. The CDR3 reads CSVEAPRERQGVNEQFF. The CDR3 nucleotides read TGCAGCGTTGAAGCTCCACGGGAGAGACAGGGTGTCAATGAGCAGTTCTTC.